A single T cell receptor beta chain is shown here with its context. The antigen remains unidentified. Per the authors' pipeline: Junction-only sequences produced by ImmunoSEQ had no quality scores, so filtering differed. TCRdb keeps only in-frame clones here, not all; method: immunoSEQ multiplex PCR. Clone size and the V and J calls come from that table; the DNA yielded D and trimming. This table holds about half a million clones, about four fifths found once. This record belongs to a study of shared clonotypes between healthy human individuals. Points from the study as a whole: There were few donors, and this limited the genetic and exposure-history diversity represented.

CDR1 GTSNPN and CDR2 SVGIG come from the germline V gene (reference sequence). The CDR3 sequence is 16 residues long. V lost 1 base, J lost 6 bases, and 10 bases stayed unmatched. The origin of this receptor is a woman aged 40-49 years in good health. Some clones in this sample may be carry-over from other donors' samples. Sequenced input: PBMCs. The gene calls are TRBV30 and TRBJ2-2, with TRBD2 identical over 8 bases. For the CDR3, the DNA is TGTGCCTGGAGTGCCTCTCTCACTAGCGGCGCCGGGGAGCTGTTTTTT. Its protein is CAWSASLTSGAGELFF.